These T cell receptor beta chains were read from a single sample in a study of CD8 T cells in Susac syndrome. TCRdb re-derived calls from the immunoSEQ multiplex PCR reads in MiXCR, one entry per CDR3 protein. The sample has tens of thousands of distinct CDR3 sequences, 94% seen once; the top ten hold approximately 0.26%. Sequencing was done on a sample of CD8+ T cells from PBMCs. All receptors derive from a human donor in good health. Both conserved end residues are part of each CDR3. D genes are given only for firm matches. The size field is filled for only some rows; it gives once, few, many or a size class.

j_call	clone_size	d_call	v_call	cdr3_aa	cdr3_nt
TRBJ2-3	once	TRBD2	TRBV4-1	CASSPASGRASDTQYF	TGCGCCAGCAGCCCAGCTAGCGGGAGGGCCTCAGATACGCAGTATTTT
TRBJ2-7	NA	NA	TRBV15	CATSREFSTSYEQYF	TGTGCCACCAGCAGAGAGTTTTCGACTTCCTACGAGCAGTACTTC
TRBJ1-2	NA	TRBD1	TRBV4-1	CASSPSRGGTGAFTF	TGCGCCAGCAGCCCTTCGCGGGGAGGGACAGGGGCGTTCACCTTC
TRBJ2-5	NA	NA	TRBV4-1	CASSQVKGPGETQYF	TGCGCCAGCAGCCAAGTCAAGGGGCCCGGAGAGACCCAGTACTTC
TRBJ2-1	NA	TRBD1	TRBV25-1	CASIGTVDEQFF	TGTGCCAGTATCGGGACAGTCGATGAGCAGTTCTTC
TRBJ1-1	NA	TRBD1	TRBV29-1	CSVAGTGEAFF	TGCAGCGTTGCCGGGACAGGTGAAGCTTTCTTT
TRBJ2-6	NA	NA	TRBV19	CASSIRSGANVLTF	TGTGCCAGTAGTATACGCTCTGGGGCCAACGTCCTGACTTTC
TRBJ2-3	NA	NA	TRBV19	CASSWAFTDTQYF	TGTGCCAGTAGTTGGGCGTTCACAGATACGCAGTATTTT
TRBJ2-7	NA	NA	TRBV3-1	CASSPGESTALEQYF	TGTGCCAGCAGCCCCGGAGAGAGTACGGCTCTCGAGCAGTACTTC
TRBJ1-1	NA	NA	TRBV5-1	CASSLVTDPTEAFF	TGCGCCAGCAGCTTGGTAACAGACCCCACTGAAGCTTTCTTT
TRBJ1-5	NA	TRBD1	TRBV7-6	CASSLGTGVAQPQHF	TGTGCCAGCAGCTTAGGGACAGGGGTTGCTCAGCCCCAGCATTTT
TRBJ2-1	NA	TRBD2	TRBV20-1	CSARETSGGHPYNEQFF	TGCAGTGCTAGGGAAACTAGCGGGGGGCACCCCTACAATGAGCAGTTCTTC
TRBJ2-1	NA	TRBD2	TRBV27	CASTTQYGTSGRANEQFF	TGTGCCAGCACCACCCAATACGGGACTAGCGGGAGGGCCAATGAGCAGTTCTTC
TRBJ1-2	NA	NA	TRBV27	CASTLYWGNPNYGYTF	TGTGCCAGCACCCTTTATTGGGGGAACCCTAACTATGGCTACACCTTC
TRBJ1-5	few	NA	TRBV7-2	CASSPGPYSNQPQHF	TGTGCCAGCAGCCCCGGGCCTTATAGCAATCAGCCCCAGCATTTT
TRBJ1-5	NA	NA	TRBV7-9	CASSLVGGDNQPQHF	TGTGCCAGCAGCTTAGTCGGCGGGGACAATCAGCCCCAGCATTTT
TRBJ2-7	NA	TRBD1	TRBV3-1	CASSQLSDRGLSYEQYF	TGTGCCAGCAGCCAACTCAGCGACAGGGGGCTATCCTACGAGCAGTACTTC
TRBJ2-1	NA	NA	TRBV27	CASSFGLDREQFF	TGTGCCAGCAGTTTTGGGTTGGACAGAGAGCAGTTCTTC
TRBJ1-2	NA	TRBD1	TRBV7-9	CASSLGTGGNYGYTF	TGTGCCAGCAGCTTAGGTACAGGGGGCAACTATGGCTACACCTTC
TRBJ2-7	NA	NA	TRBV2	CASSDSVTGALYEQYF	TGTGCCAGCAGTGATAGTGTAACGGGGGCCCTCTACGAGCAGTACTTC
TRBJ1-6	NA	TRBD1	TRBV4-3	CASSQGTGGSPLHF	TGCGCCAGCAGCCAAGGGACAGGTGGTTCACCCCTCCACTTT
TRBJ2-7	NA	NA	TRBV12-3/TRBV12-4	CASSTGAYEQYF	TGTGCCAGCAGTACTGGGGCTTACGAGCAGTACTTC
TRBJ2-1	NA	NA	TRBV9	CASSGLASNEQFF	TGTGCCAGCAGCGGGCTAGCGAGCAATGAGCAGTTCTTC
TRBJ2-1	once	NA	TRBV27	CASSLQGGGYNEQFF	TGTGCCAGCAGTTTACAGGGGGGGGGATACAATGAGCAGTTCTTC
TRBJ1-2	NA	TRBD1	TRBV19	CASSIVIGTGYGYTF	TGTGCCAGTAGTATTGTCATCGGGACAGGGTATGGCTACACCTTC
TRBJ1-4	NA	TRBD1	TRBV7-9	CASSLNRGRNEKLFF	TGTGCCAGCAGCTTAAACAGGGGGCGCAATGAAAAACTGTTTTTT
TRBJ2-3	NA	TRBD2	TRBV6-4	CASAVAGGTDTQYF	TGTGCCAGCGCCGTAGCGGGAGGGACAGATACGCAGTATTTT
TRBJ1-1	NA	NA	TRBV15	CATSIRGNTEAFF	TGTGCCACCAGCATAAGGGGAAACACTGAAGCTTTCTTT
TRBJ2-1	NA	TRBD2	TRBV27	CAISLAGGPNEQFF	TGTGCCATCTCGCTAGCGGGAGGCCCCAATGAGCAGTTCTTC
TRBJ2-1	NA	NA	TRBV9	CASSVGWRIYNEQFF	TGTGCCAGCAGCGTAGGCTGGAGGATCTACAATGAGCAGTTCTTC
TRBJ2-3	once	TRBD2	TRBV4-3	CASSPRGESTDTQYF	TGCGCCAGCAGCCCTCGGGGGGAAAGCACAGATACGCAGTATTTT
TRBJ2-3	NA	TRBD2	TRBV28	CAIRLAEGADTQYF	TGTGCCATCAGACTAGCGGAGGGGGCAGATACGCAGTATTTT
TRBJ2-7	NA	TRBD2	TRBV4-1	CASSQDMASGGDSYEQYF	TGCGCCAGCAGCCAAGACATGGCTAGCGGGGGGGACTCCTACGAGCAGTACTTC
TRBJ1-1	NA	NA	TRBV27	CASSLGTQGQAEAFF	TGTGCCAGCAGTTTGGGCACACAGGGTCAAGCTGAAGCTTTCTTT
TRBJ1-6	once	NA	TRBV12-3/TRBV12-4	CASSLYNSPLHF	TGTGCCAGCAGTTTGTATAATTCACCCCTCCACTTT
TRBJ1-1	NA	TRBD1	TRBV6-5	CASSYRGQGEAFF	TGTGCCAGCAGTTACCGGGGACAGGGAGAAGCTTTCTTT
TRBJ2-3	NA	NA	TRBV7-9	CASSPVDYQNTDTQYF	TGTGCCAGCAGCCCAGTGGACTACCAGAACACAGATACGCAGTATTTT
TRBJ1-5	NA	NA	TRBV12-3/TRBV12-4	CASSLGSQNWNQPQHF	TGTGCCAGCAGTTTAGGTAGTCAGAATTGGAATCAGCCCCAGCATTTT
TRBJ2-7	NA	NA	TRBV7-8	CASSPGQYEQYF	TGTGCCAGCAGCCCAGGGCAGTACGAGCAGTACTTC
TRBJ2-5	NA	NA	TRBV11-2	CASSPPAGPETQYF	TGTGCCAGCAGCCCTCCGGCAGGCCCAGAGACCCAGTACTTC
TRBJ2-1	NA	TRBD2	TRBV7-6	CASSLGPGTSGLGSYNEQFF	TGTGCCAGCAGCTTAGGCCCCGGGACTAGCGGGCTGGGCTCCTACAATGAGCAGTTCTTC
TRBJ2-1	NA	TRBD2	TRBV4-1	CASSQIGREDNEQFF	TGCGCCAGCAGCCAAATCGGGCGGGAGGATAATGAGCAGTTCTTC
TRBJ2-3	NA	TRBD2	TRBV9	CASSASGNTDTQYF	TGTGCCAGCAGTGCTAGCGGGAACACAGATACGCAGTATTTT
TRBJ1-5	once	NA	TRBV2	CASKVAESNQPQHF	TGTGCCAGCAAGGTCGCAGAATCCAATCAGCCCCAGCATTTT
TRBJ2-7	NA	TRBD1	TRBV15	CATTEDRGNEQYF	TGTGCCACCACCGAGGACAGGGGAAACGAGCAGTACTTC
TRBJ1-5	NA	NA	TRBV1	CTSRKGHGLDQPQHF	TGCACCAGCAGAAAGGGACACGGCCTGGATCAGCCCCAGCATTTT
TRBJ2-5	NA	NA	TRBV20-1	CSARDQSLETQYF	TGCAGTGCTAGAGATCAATCGCTAGAGACCCAGTACTTC
TRBJ1-4	NA	NA	TRBV4-1	CASSHRNRVEKLFF	TGCGCCAGCAGCCACCGAAACAGGGTTGAAAAACTGTTTTTT
TRBJ2-3	NA	TRBD2	TRBV12-3/TRBV12-4	CASSFPTSGGAGDTQYF	TGTGCCAGCAGTTTCCCTACTAGCGGGGGGGCCGGAGATACGCAGTATTTT